These 27 T cell receptor beta chains share one sample of origin, sequenced in a study of shared clonotypes between healthy human individuals. Sequencing was performed with immunoSEQ multiplex PCR; in TCRdb, only in-frame clones are kept and a portion is missing. The table records fewer than 2.5 million clones, roughly 93% of them present only once. Sequenced: naive CD4+ T cells from PBMCs. Subset denoted: CD45RA+ positively selected. The source of these receptors is a man aged 18 to 30 in good health. Some clones in this sample may be carry-over from other donors' samples.

The J gene is TRBJ2-1, the V gene TRBV19; the match to TRBD2 covers 8 bases. The germline CDR1 and CDR2 sequences are LNHDA and SQIVND (reference sequence). The CDR3 has 15 residues. The ends lost 5 bases at V and 2 bases at J; junction bases unmatched: 5. CDR3 nucleotides: TGTGCCAGTAGTCCCGGGAGGGCAGCCTACAATGAGCAGTTCTTC. Translated: CASSPGRAAYNEQFF.

The V and J genes are TRBV7-3 and TRBJ2-2, with D hard to call. CDR1 is SGHTA and CDR2 is FQGTGA in the germline V gene. V was trimmed by 5 bases and J by 1 base, leaving 14 bases between them. CDR3 length: 16 amino acids. The CDR3 reads CASSPAPTGNTGELFF. The CDR3 nucleotides read TGTGCCAGCAGCCCCGCGCCGACTGGGAACACCGGGGAGCTGTTTTTT.

V gene TRBV19 combines with J gene TRBJ1-2; 8 bases align to TRBD1. Germline CDR1 reads LNHDA; CDR2 reads SQIVND (reference sequence). The CDR3 has 14 amino acids. Trimming cost V 6 bases and J 3 bases; bases outside gene matches: 6. CDR3 region: CASSLGQVDYGYTF. CDR3 DNA sequence: TGTGCCAGTAGCTTGGGACAGGTCGACTATGGCTACACCTTC.

This sequence joins TRBV6-5 and TRBJ1-4; TRBD1 matches 8 bases. The germline CDR1 and CDR2 sequences are MNHEY and SVGAGI. V dropped 7 bases and J dropped 5; count of bases not matched to a gene: 6. The CDR3 has 14 amino acids. The CDR3, as DNA: TGTGCCAGCACCCGGGACAGGATGAATGAAAAACTGTTTTTT. Its translation: CASTRDRMNEKLFF.

The chain couples TRBV11-2 to TRBJ2-2, with D unresolved. CDR1 and CDR2 (germline): SGHAT, FQNNGV. This CDR3 spans 14 amino acids. Trimming removed 5 bases at V and 2 bases at J, with 9 bases between. The CDR3 loop reads CASSRVVNTGELFF. Here the CDR3 DNA reads TGTGCCAGCAGCAGAGTGGTTAACACCGGGGAGCTGTTTTTT.

J is TRBJ2-3 and V is TRBV11-3, with 8 bases identical to TRBD2. In germline, CDR1 is SGHNT, CDR2 YENEEA. CDR3 length equals 16 residues. The V and J ends lost 2 bases and 0 bases, in that order; junction bases with no gene match: 4. The CDR3 DNA is TGTGCCAGCAGCTTAAATAGCGGGATTAGCACAGATACGCAGTATTTT. Protein sequence: CASSLNSGISTDTQYF.

This chain connects TRBV28 to TRBJ2-2; D unclear. Trimming pared 3 bases from V and 4 bases from J, leaving 3 bases between. This CDR3 spans 12 amino acids. The germline CDR1 and CDR2 sequences are MDHEN and SYDVKM. CDR3 protein: CASSFTTGELFF. DNA of the CDR3: TGTGCCAGCAGTTTTACCACCGGGGAGCTGTTTTTT. The full variable domain, its missing parts supplied by reference TRBV28 and TRBJ2-2, is DVKVTQSSRYLVKRTGEKVFLECVQDMDHENMFWYRQDPGLGLRLIYFSYDVKMKEKGDIPEGYSVSREKKERFSLILESASTNQTSMYLCASSFTTGELFFGEGSRLTVL.

This rearrangement joins TRBV7-2 to TRBJ2-5; D could derive from TRBD1 or TRBD2 (5 bases each). This CDR3 is 15 amino acids long. V was clipped by 3 bases and J by 5 bases, with 16 bases between them. Looked up from germline, CDR1 is SGHTA and CDR2 is FQGNSA. CDR3 nucleotide sequence: TGTGCCAGCAGCTTGGTGGGACGACCGCGGGAGACCCAGTACTTC. It translates to CASSLVGRPRETQYF.

Only one count was recorded for this clone. The chain uses TRBV7-8 and TRBJ2-7, with 8 nucleotides matching TRBD1. This CDR3 contains 14 residues. V dropped 5 bases and J dropped 2; count of bases not matched to a gene: 5. CDR1 is SGHVS, CDR2 FQNEAQ, per germline. In DNA form, the CDR3 reads TGTGCCAGCAGCAACCGGACAGGGCCCTACGAGCAGTACTTC. This codes for CASSNRTGPYEQYF.

A single count supports this clone. The chain combines TRBV5-1 with TRBJ2-6, with D uncertain. The V gene's germline CDR1 is SGHRS and CDR2 YFSETQ. V gave up 4 bases and J gave up 1 base, with 9 bases separating them. CDR3 length equals 15 residues. CDR3 amino acids: CASSPPRSGANVLTF. The DNA for the CDR3 is TGCGCCAGCAGCCCACCACGTTCTGGGGCCAACGTCCTGACTTTC.

The chain is built from TRBV7-9 and TRBJ2-7; TRBD2 matches at 8 bases. The V and J ends lost 5 bases and 2 bases, in that order; junction bases with no gene match: 8. Germline CDR1 reads SEHNR; CDR2 reads FQNEAQ (reference sequence). The CDR3 consists of 15 residues. CDR3 in amino acids: CASSRQTSGAYEQYF. The CDR3 nucleotides are TGTGCCAGCAGCCGACAAACTAGCGGCGCCTACGAGCAGTACTTC.

V and J are TRBV28 and TRBJ1-4; 7 positions match TRBD1. The germline V gene has CDR1 MDHEN and CDR2 SYDVKM. The CDR3 contains 14 residues. After removal of 2 bases from V and 6 bases from J, the junction contained 3 bases not matched to a gene. CDR3 DNA: TGTGCCAGCAGTTTACAGGGGGGATATGAAAAACTGTTTTTT. This encodes CASSLQGGYEKLFF.

The CDR3 sequence is CASLGQGRTGELFF. The DNA of the CDR3 is TGCGCCTCCTTAGGACAGGGTCGCACCGGGGAGCTGTTTTTT. The chain couples TRBV5-1 to TRBJ2-2, with 8 bases matching TRBD1. V was pared by 10 bases and J by 4 bases, with 9 bases of the junction left unmatched. Looked up from germline, CDR1 is SGHRS and CDR2 is YFSETQ. This CDR3 comprises 14 residues.

This clone was observed once. The chain combines TRBV7-2 with TRBJ1-3; D not resolved. The V end was cut by 4 bases, the J end by 2 bases, with 12 bases between. The CDR3 has 15 amino acids. In germline, CDR1 is SGHTA, CDR2 FQGNSA. The CDR3 nucleotides read TGTGCCAGCAGCTCCACGTATGGGCCTGGAAACACCATATATTTT. This sequence encodes CASSSTYGPGNTIYF.

The chain carries TRBV2 and TRBJ2-4; D not certain. This CDR3 is 12 amino acids long. CDR1 is SNHLY and CDR2 is FYNNEI in the germline V gene. V dropped 6 bases and J dropped 8 bases, with 11 bases sitting between them. The CDR3 sequence: CASRVSSDIQYF. CDR3 bases: TGTGCCAGCAGGGTGTCGTCGGACATTCAGTACTTC.

The CDR3 region is CASSEARTGSHGYTF. The CDR3, as DNA: TGTGCCAGCAGTGAAGCTAGGACAGGGTCACATGGCTACACCTTC. The V gene is TRBV6-1, the J gene TRBJ1-2, with TRBD1 matching 8 bases. This CDR3 spans 15 amino acids. J was trimmed by 6 bases and V by 0 bases; bases with no gene match: 6. Germline CDR1 reads MNHNS; CDR2 reads SASEGT.

The chain recombines TRBV28 with TRBJ2-1; the match to TRBD1 covers 12 bases. In germline, CDR1 is MDHEN, CDR2 SYDVKM. V lost 7 bases, J lost 11 bases, and 15 bases stayed unmatched. The length of the CDR3 is 16 residues. The CDR3 sequence is CASTSNRDRGRSKQFF. CDR3 DNA: TGTGCCAGCACTTCGAACCGGGACAGGGGGCGGTCGAAGCAGTTCTTC.

The genes are TRBV7-8 and TRBJ2-7; the match to TRBD2 covers 10 bases. The ends lost 5 bases at V and 4 bases at J; junction bases unmatched: 8. This CDR3 contains 15 residues. Germline V gene sequence: CDR1 SGHVS, CDR2 FQNEAQ. This CDR3 reads CASSPRGSGRYEQYF. The CDR3, as DNA: TGTGCCAGCAGCCCCCGAGGTAGCGGGAGGTACGAGCAGTACTTC.

The CDR3 here is CASRGSIAGLLGEQYF. Here the CDR3 DNA reads TGTGCCAGCAGGGGGTCGATAGCGGGACTCTTAGGCGAGCAGTACTTC. The chain links TRBV2 to TRBJ2-7; TRBD2 matches 8 bases. Germline V gene sequence: CDR1 SNHLY, CDR2 FYNNEI. The CDR3 spans 16 residues. The junction had 16 bases not matched to a gene; V was cut back by 6 bases and J by 6 bases.

Concerning this clone: The sample has other DNA sequences that encode this CDR3 too. The chain is built from TRBV5-1 and TRBJ2-7; weak D call: TRBD2 (5 bases). V was cut by 0 bases and J by 2 bases, with 9 bases left in between. CDR1 SGHRS and CDR2 YFSETQ come from the germline V gene. This CDR3 region has 14 residues. The CDR3 nucleotides read TGCGCCAGCAGCTTGGGAGGGAACCCCTACGAGCAGTACTTC. Translation: CASSLGGNPYEQYF.

Details on this clone: Different DNA sequences within this sample yield the same CDR3. The gene calls are TRBV5-1 and TRBJ2-5, with D possibly matching TRBD2 (5 bases). The V gene's germline CDR1 is SGHRS and CDR2 YFSETQ. The V gene lost 0 bases and the J gene lost 5 bases, with 11 bases spanning the gap. CDR3 length: 14 amino acids. CDR3 DNA sequence: TGCGCCAGCAGCTTGGAGACGGGAAGGGAGACCCAGTACTTC. Translation: CASSLETGRETQYF.

This chain connects TRBV28 to TRBJ2-3; 13 nucleotides agree with TRBD2. The CDR3 is made up of 18 amino acids. V was pared by 5 bases and J by 5 bases, with 13 bases of the junction left unmatched. Germline loops: CDR1 MDHEN, CDR2 SYDVKM. The CDR3 DNA reads as TGTGCCAGCAGTCCGACGGGACTAGCGGGGTGGTCGAGAGATACGCAGTATTTT. Amino acids: CASSPTGLAGWSRDTQYF.

The chain couples TRBV4-2 to TRBJ2-7, with 7 bases identical to TRBD1. From germline, CDR1 is LGHNA and CDR2 YNFKEQ. The V segment lost 2 bases and the J segment 2 bases; nucleotides outside the gene matches: 9. The CDR3 runs 16 residues. CDR3 sequence: CASSQQRQGTPYEQYF. As DNA, the CDR3 is TGTGCCAGCAGCCAACAAAGACAGGGAACCCCCTACGAGCAGTACTTC.

The chain uses TRBV28 and TRBJ1-1, with D uncertain. The ends were cut back, 3 bases at V and 9 bases at J, with 17 bases in the middle. The CDR3 is 14 amino acids. The germline V gene encodes CDR1 MDHEN and CDR2 SYDVKM. The CDR3 DNA sequence: TGTGCCAGCAGTTTCCCTACACCAGGCCCGAAAGCTTTCTTT. Protein: CASSFPTPGPKAFF.

The chain links TRBV5-1 to TRBJ2-5; TRBD1 is a possible D gene (5 bases). CDR1 and CDR2 (germline): SGHRS, YFSETQ. The CDR3 is made up of 14 amino acids. V lost 4 bases, J lost 1 base, and 11 bases lay in between. CDR3: CASSNQGPQETQYF. In nucleotides, the CDR3 is TGCGCCAGCAGCAACCAGGGTCCCCAAGAGACCCAGTACTTC.

This clone was seen a few times. This chain joins TRBV2 and TRBJ1-1; TRBD1 is a possible D gene (5 bases). Germline CDR1 and CDR2: SNHLY and FYNNEI. Between the trimmed V and J ends, which lost 3 bases and 11 bases, there was a span of 13 bases. There are 12 residues in the CDR3. The CDR3 coding sequence is TGTGCCAGCAGTGACCGGGACTTTCAGGCTTTCTTT. It specifies CASSDRDFQAFF.

This clone occurred once. The rearrangement links TRBV9 to TRBJ2-1; the D gene is possibly TRBD1 (6 bases). The V gene's germline CDR1 is SGDLS and CDR2 YYNGEE. The CDR3 has 15 amino acids. Trimming took 5 bases from V and 4 from J, leaving 16 bases between them. CDR3 protein: CASSTTGTNYNEQFF. The CDR3 DNA reads as TGTGCCAGCAGTACGACCGGGACAAATTACAATGAGCAGTTCTTC.